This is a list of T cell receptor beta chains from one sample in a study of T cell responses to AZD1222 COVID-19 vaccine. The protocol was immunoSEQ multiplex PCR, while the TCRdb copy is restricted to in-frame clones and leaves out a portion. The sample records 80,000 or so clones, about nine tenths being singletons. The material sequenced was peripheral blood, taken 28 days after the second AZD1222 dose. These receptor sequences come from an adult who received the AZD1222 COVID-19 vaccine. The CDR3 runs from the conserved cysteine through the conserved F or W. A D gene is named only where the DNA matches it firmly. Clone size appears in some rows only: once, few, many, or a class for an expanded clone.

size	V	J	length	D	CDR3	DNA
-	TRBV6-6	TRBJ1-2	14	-	CASSSPYSHEGYTF	TGTGCCAGCAGTTCCCCGTACAGCCACGAGGGCTACACCTTC
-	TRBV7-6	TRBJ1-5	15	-	CASSLSGNSNQPQHF	TGTGCCAGCAGCTTGTCGGGGAATAGCAATCAGCCCCAGCATTTT
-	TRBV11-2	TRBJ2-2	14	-	CASSQLHLTGELFF	TGTGCCAGCAGCCAATTGCATCTCACCGGGGAGCTGTTTTTT
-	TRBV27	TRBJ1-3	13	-	CASTPRVGNTIYF	TGTGCCAGCACTCCTAGAGTTGGAAACACCATATATTTT
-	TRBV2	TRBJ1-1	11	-	CASRNDVEAFF	TGTGCCAGCAGAAATGACGTTGAAGCTTTCTTT
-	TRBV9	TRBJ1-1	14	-	CASSVGLGGTEAFF	TGTGCCAGCAGCGTGGGATTAGGGGGCACTGAAGCTTTCTTT
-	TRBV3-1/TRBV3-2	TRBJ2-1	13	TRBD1	CASSLTGVGEQFF	TGTGCCAGCAGCCTTACAGGGGTGGGTGAGCAGTTCTTC
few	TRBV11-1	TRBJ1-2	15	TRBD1	CASSFPGQGDYGYTF	TGTGCCAGCAGCTTTCCGGGACAGGGGGACTATGGCTACACCTTC
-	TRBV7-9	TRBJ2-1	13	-	CASSLARDNEQFF	TGTGCCAGCAGCTTAGCAAGGGACAATGAGCAGTTCTTC
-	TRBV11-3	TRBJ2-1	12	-	CASRGTDNEQFF	TGTGCCAGCCGGGGCACTGACAATGAGCAGTTCTTC
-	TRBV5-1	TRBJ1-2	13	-	CASRVDGNYGYTF	TGCGCCAGTCGCGTGGACGGGAACTATGGCTACACCTTC
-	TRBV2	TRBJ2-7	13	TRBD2	CASSDLAVDEQYF	TGTGCCAGCAGCGACCTAGCGGTCGACGAGCAGTACTTC
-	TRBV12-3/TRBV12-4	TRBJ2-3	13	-	CALGRPNTDTQYF	TGTGCCCTGGGGAGACCCAACACAGATACGCAGTATTTT
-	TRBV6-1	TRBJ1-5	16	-	CASSEGLGASKQPQHF	TGTGCCAGCAGTGAAGGGCTGGGGGCGTCAAAACAGCCCCAGCATTTT
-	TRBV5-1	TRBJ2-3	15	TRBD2	CASTQTPGGTDTQYF	TGCGCCAGCACCCAGACCCCCGGGGGGACAGATACGCAGTATTTT
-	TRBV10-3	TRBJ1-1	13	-	CAIMAGVNTEAFF	TGTGCCATCATGGCAGGAGTGAACACTGAAGCTTTCTTT
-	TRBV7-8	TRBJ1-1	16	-	CASSPLGQLMNTEAFF	TGTGCCAGCAGCCCCTTAGGACAGTTGATGAACACTGAAGCTTTCTTT
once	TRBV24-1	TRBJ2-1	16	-	CATSDATKSAYNEQFF	TGTGCCACCAGTGATGCCACAAAAAGCGCCTACAATGAGCAGTTCTTC
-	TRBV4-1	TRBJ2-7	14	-	CASSQGVASYEQYF	TGCGCCAGCAGCCAAGGGGTTGCCTCCTACGAGCAGTACTTC
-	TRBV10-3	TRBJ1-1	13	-	CAISGTQDREAFF	TGTGCCATCAGTGGAACACAGGACCGGGAAGCTTTCTTT
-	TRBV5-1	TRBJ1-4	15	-	CASSDPGSTNEKLFF	TGCGCCAGCAGCGACCCAGGGTCCACTAATGAAAAACTGTTTTTT
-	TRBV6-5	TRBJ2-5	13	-	CASSQGLRETQYF	TGTGCCAGCAGCCAAGGGCTCCGGGAGACCCAGTACTTC
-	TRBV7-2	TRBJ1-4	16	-	CASSLGPLRLGEKLFF	TGTGCCAGCAGCTTAGGTCCCCTGCGGCTTGGTGAAAAACTGTTTTTT
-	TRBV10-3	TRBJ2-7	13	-	CAITRDPQDEQYF	TGTGCCATCACCCGGGACCCACAGGACGAGCAGTACTTC
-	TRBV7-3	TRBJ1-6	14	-	CASSPQGNYSPLHF	TGTGCCAGCAGCCCACAGGGAAACTACTCACCCCTCCACTTT
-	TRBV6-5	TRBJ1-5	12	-	CASTPGAQPQHF	TGTGCCAGCACCCCTGGAGCTCAGCCCCAGCATTTT
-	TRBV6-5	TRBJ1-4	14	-	CASSLTGYPEKLFF	TGTGCCAGCAGTCTCACAGGGTACCCTGAAAAACTGTTTTTT
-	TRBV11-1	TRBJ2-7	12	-	CASSHSRNEQYF	TGTGCCAGCAGCCATTCACGGAACGAGCAGTACTTC
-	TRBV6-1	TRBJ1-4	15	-	CASSEARPTNEKLFF	TGTGCCAGCAGTGAAGCCCGGCCAACTAATGAAAAACTGTTTTTT
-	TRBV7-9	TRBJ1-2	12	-	CASSSSNYGYTF	TGTGCCAGCAGCTCATCTAACTATGGCTACACCTTC
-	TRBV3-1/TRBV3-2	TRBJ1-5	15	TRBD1	CASSESSGGGQPQHF	TGTGCCAGCAGCGAAAGCTCAGGGGGCGGTCAGCCCCAGCATTTT
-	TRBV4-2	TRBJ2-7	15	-	CASSQDSVSSYEQYF	TGTGCCAGCAGCCAAGATTCCGTAAGCTCCTACGAGCAGTACTTC
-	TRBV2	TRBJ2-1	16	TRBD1	CASRISGTGGFNEQFF	TGTGCCAGCAGGATTTCCGGGACAGGGGGATTCAATGAGCAGTTCTTC
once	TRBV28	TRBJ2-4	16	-	CASNAPGGSSRSIQYF	TGTGCCAGCAACGCACCAGGGGGGTCATCACGCAGCATTCAGTACTTC
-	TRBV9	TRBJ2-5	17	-	CASSVVLGELGQETQYF	TGTGCCAGCAGCGTAGTTTTAGGGGAGCTGGGCCAAGAGACCCAGTACTTC
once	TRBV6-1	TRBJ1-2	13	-	CASSQDDNYGYTF	TGTGCCAGCAGTCAGGACGATAACTATGGCTACACCTTC
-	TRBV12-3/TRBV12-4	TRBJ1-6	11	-	CASSYGGPLHF	TGTGCCAGCAGTTATGGCGGACCCCTCCACTTT
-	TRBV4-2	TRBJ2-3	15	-	CASSQDPGRPDTQYF	TGTGCCAGCAGCCAAGATCCGGGGCGGCCAGATACGCAGTATTTT
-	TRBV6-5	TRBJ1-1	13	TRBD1	CASSQRGGQLGLF	TGTGCCAGCAGCCAAAGGGGGGGACAGCTGGGTCTCTTT
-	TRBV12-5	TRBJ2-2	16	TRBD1	CASGLDRGSGTGELFF	TGTGCTAGTGGTTTGGACAGGGGGTCGGGCACCGGGGAGCTGTTTTTT
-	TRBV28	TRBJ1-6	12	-	CASSLTPSTLHF	TGTGCCAGCAGTTTAACCCCATCGACCCTCCACTTT
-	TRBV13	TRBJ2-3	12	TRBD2	CASSLGAGAEYF	TGTGCCAGCAGCTTAGGGGCGGGAGCAGAGTATTTT
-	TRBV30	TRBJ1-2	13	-	CAWSVHRVDGYTF	TGTGCCTGGAGTGTCCACAGGGTGGATGGCTACACCTTC
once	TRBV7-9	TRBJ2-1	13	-	CASSLGSNNEQFF	TGTGCCAGCAGCTTAGGCTCGAACAATGAGCAGTTCTTC
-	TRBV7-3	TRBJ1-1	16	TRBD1	CASSPTFGTGLTEAFF	TGTGCCAGCAGCCCAACATTCGGGACAGGGCTCACTGAAGCTTTCTTT
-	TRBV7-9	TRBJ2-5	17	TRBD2	CASSLTSGRAGRETQYF	TGTGCCAGCAGCTTGACTAGCGGGAGGGCCGGTCGGGAGACCCAGTACTTC
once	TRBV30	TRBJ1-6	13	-	CAWRPDFNSPLHF	TGTGCCTGGAGGCCCGATTTTAACTCACCCCTCCACTTT
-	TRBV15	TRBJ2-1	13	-	CATSRGQGDEQFF	TGTGCCACCAGCAGAGGTCAGGGAGATGAGCAGTTCTTC
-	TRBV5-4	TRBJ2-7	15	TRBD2	CASSSWTSGSYEQYF	TGTGCCAGCAGCTCCTGGACTAGCGGGAGTTACGAGCAGTACTTC
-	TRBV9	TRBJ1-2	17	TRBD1	CASSVAVGPGQGNGYTF	TGTGCCAGCAGCGTAGCTGTGGGGCCGGGACAGGGCAATGGCTACACCTTC
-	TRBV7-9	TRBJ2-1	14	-	CASSEIQDWNEQFF	TGTGCCAGCAGCGAAATTCAGGACTGGAACGAGCAGTTCTTC
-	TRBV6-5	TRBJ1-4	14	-	CASSGTSVREKLFF	-
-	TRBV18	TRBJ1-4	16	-	CASSPSLETVNEKLFF	TGTGCCAGCTCACCAAGTTTGGAGACAGTCAACGAAAAACTGTTTTTT
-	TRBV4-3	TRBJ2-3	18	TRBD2	CASSQERTGRASTDTQYF	TGCGCCAGCAGCCAAGAAAGGACCGGGAGGGCTAGCACAGATACGCAGTATTTT